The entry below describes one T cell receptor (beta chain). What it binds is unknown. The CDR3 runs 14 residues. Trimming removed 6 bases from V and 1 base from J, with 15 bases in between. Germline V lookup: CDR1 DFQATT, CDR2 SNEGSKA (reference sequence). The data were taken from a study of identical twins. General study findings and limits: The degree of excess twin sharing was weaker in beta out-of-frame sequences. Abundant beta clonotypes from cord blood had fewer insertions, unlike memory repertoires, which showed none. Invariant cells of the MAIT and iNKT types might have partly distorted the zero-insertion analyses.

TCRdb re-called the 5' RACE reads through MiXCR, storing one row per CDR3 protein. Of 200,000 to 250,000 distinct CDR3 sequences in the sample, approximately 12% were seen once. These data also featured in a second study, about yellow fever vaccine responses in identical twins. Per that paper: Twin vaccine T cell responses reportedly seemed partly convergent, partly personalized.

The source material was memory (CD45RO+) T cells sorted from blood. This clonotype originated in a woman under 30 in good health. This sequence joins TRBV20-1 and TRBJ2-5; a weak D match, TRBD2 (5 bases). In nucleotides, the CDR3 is TGCAGTGCGCCGAACGGGGTGATCCAAGAGACCCAGTACTTC. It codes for CSAPNGVIQETQYF.